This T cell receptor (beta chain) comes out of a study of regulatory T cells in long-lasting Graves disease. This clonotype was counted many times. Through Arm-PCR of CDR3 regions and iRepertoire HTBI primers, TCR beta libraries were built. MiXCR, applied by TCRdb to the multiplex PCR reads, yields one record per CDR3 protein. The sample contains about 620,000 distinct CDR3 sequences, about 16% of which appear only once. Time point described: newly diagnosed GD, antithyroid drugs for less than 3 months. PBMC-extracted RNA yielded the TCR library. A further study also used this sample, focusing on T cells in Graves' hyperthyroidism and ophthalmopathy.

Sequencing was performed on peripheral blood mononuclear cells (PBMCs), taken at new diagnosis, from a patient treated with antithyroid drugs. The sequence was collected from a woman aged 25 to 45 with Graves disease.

CDR3 loop: CSARDGRYNEQFF. The CDR3, as DNA: TGCAGTGCTAGAGACGGGCGCTACAATGAGCAGTTCTTC. The chain combines TRBV20-1 with TRBJ2-1; D not certain. V was shortened by 0 bases and J by 3 bases, with 6 bases between the two germline ends. Looked up from germline, CDR1 is DFQATT and CDR2 is SNEGSKA (reference sequence). The CDR3 consists of 13 residues.